This passage covers 8 T cell receptor beta chains from one sample sequenced in a study of blood T cells in healthy people across ages. Primed by a sample-barcoded 5' primer and a J-beta primer mix, a second PCR proceeded for roughly 7 to 12 cycles. TCRdb re-called the 5' RACE reads with MiXCR, one entry per CDR3 protein. Here the sample spans about 290,000 distinct CDR3 sequences, 25% to 30% being singletons. Sequencing was carried out using blood. These receptor sequences come from a woman aged 70-85 years in good health.

J is TRBJ2-4 and V is TRBV11-2, with 8 nucleotides matching TRBD1. The trim removed 5 bases at V and 0 bases at J, leaving 6 bases unmatched. The CDR3 sequence is 16 residues long. From germline, CDR1 is SGHAT and CDR2 FQNNGV. CDR3 residues: CASSRGQGLAKNIQYF. The CDR3 bases are TGTGCCAGCAGCCGCGGACAGGGCTTAGCCAAAAACATTCAGTACTTC.

J is TRBJ2-5 and V is TRBV11-2; TRBD2 aligns across 10 bases. The tail of the sequence fits TRBJ2-7 better, so the J call may be wrong. CDR3 length: 16 residues. Germline V gives CDR1 SGHAT, CDR2 FQNNGV. The CDR3 loop reads CASSLAPSGSGYEQYF. The CDR3 nucleotides are TGTGCCAGCAGCTTAGCCCCTAGCGGGAGTGGCTACGAGCAGTACTTC.

This clonotype came up a few times. The genes are TRBV20-1 and TRBJ2-5, with 12 bases lining up with TRBD2. CDR3 size: 15 residues. The germline V gene encodes CDR1 DFQATT and CDR2 SNEGSKA (reference sequence). J gave up 1 base and V 5 bases, and 5 bases lay outside the gene matches. CDR3 in amino acids: CSARPSGRAQETQYF. DNA of the CDR3: TGCAGTGCTCGGCCTAGCGGGAGGGCCCAAGAGACCCAGTACTTC.

This clonotype was recorded many times. V usage is TRBV3-1 and J usage is TRBJ2-3; D possibly uses TRBD1 or TRBD2 (6 bases each). The germline CDR1 and CDR2 sequences are LGHDT and YNNKEL (reference sequence). CDR3 size: 13 residues. Trimming removed 0 bases from V and 11 bases from J, with 12 bases in between. CDR3 sequence: CASSQDRGERQYF. CDR3 nucleotide sequence: TGTGCCAGCAGCCAAGATAGGGGGGAGCGGCAGTATTTT.

In its sample, this clonotype was seen a few times. The V gene is TRBV20-1, the J gene TRBJ2-5; D unclear. CDR1 is DFQATT and CDR2 is SNEGSKA in the germline V gene (reference sequence). V was trimmed by 6 bases and J by 4 bases, leaving 15 bases between them. The CDR3 totals 13 residues. CDR3 DNA sequence: TGCAGTGCGGGATGGTTAGGTGGAGAGACCCAGTACTTC. Translation: CSAGWLGGETQYF.

This clonotype was observed once. The genes are TRBV29-1 and TRBJ1-1; D is ambiguous. V was shortened by 2 bases and J by 0 bases, with 10 bases between the two germline ends. The CDR3 sequence is 14 residues long. Germline-derived CDR1 and CDR2 are SQVTM and ANQGSEA. CDR3 sequence: CSVEKRLVNTEAFF. CDR3 in DNA: TGCAGCGTTGAAAAACGGTTGGTGAACACTGAAGCTTTCTTT.

This clonotype was detected only a few times. This rearrangement joins TRBV12-3 or TRBV12-4 to TRBJ2-7, with 9 bases fitting TRBD2. Losses at the gene ends were 6 bases for V and 1 base for J; bases not matched to a gene: 1. This CDR3 is 13 amino acids long. The DNA for the CDR3 is TGTGCCAGCAGAGGACTAGCGTCCTACGAGCAGTACTTC. Its translation: CASRGLASYEQYF.

The chain has TRBV7-3 and TRBJ2-7; D may match TRBD1 or TRBD2 (5 bases each). Germline lookup yields CDR1 SGHTA and CDR2 FQGTGA. This CDR3 contains 15 residues. V was cut by 5 bases and J by 1 base, with 15 bases left in between. The CDR3 nucleotides read TGTGCCAGCAGCAAAAAGGGAGACAGTTCCTACGAGCAGTACTTC. Amino acids: CASSKKGDSSYEQYF.